Listed here are 9 T cell receptor beta chains from one sample, sequenced in a study of T cells after posttransplantation cyclophosphamide. Sampled 1 year posttransplant, controls received myeloablative marrow transplants, methotrexate and a calcineurin inhibitor. Produced via immunoSEQ multiplex PCR; TCRdb's table is partial and in-frame only. The data contain about 21,000 clones, approximately 90% of them seen just once; the ten biggest clones take up roughly 2%. This specimen consisted of PBMCs, obtained roughly 390 days after allogeneic stem cell transplant with calcineurin inhibitor and methotrexate. The receptors originated from a female patient in her 30s who received an allogeneic stem cell transplant from an unrelated donor, was CMV-positive, and had acute and chronic GVHD. Some T cells may possibly be graft donor cells.

This chain links TRBV14 with TRBJ1-1; tentative D call: TRBD1 (5 bases). This CDR3 comprises 15 residues. V lost 4 bases and J 3 bases, leaving 15 bases between the germline ends. CDR1 is SGHDN, CDR2 FVKESK, per germline. The CDR3 loop is CASSLSLRADTEAFF. The CDR3 DNA reads TGTGCCAGCAGCCTCAGTCTCAGGGCGGACACTGAAGCTTTCTTT. Supplemented by reference TRBV14 and TRBJ1-1, the full variable domain reads EAGVTQFPSHSVIEKGQTVTLRCDPISGHDNLYWYRRVMGKEIKFLLHFVKESKQDESGMPNNRFLAERTGGTYSTLKVQPAELEDSGVYFCASSLSLRADTEAFFGQGTRLTVV.

The chain recombines TRBV5-4 with TRBJ2-5; 11 nucleotides align to TRBD2. This CDR3 is 16 amino acids long. The junction had 10 bases not matched to a gene; V was cut back by 4 bases and J by 5 bases. From germline, CDR1 is SGHNT and CDR2 YYREEE (reference sequence). CDR3 coding DNA: TGTGCCAGCAGCCTCAGACTAGCGGGATCTGGGGAGACCCAGTACTTC. It encodes CASSLRLAGSGETQYF.

This chain connects TRBV28 to TRBJ1-2; TRBD1 matches at 9 bases. This CDR3 spans 16 amino acids. Germline trimming cut 6 bases from V and 4 bases from J; bases unmatched to any gene: 12. Germline V CDR1 and CDR2: MDHEN, SYDVKM. The CDR3 DNA reads TGTGCCAGCAGATTGGGGACAGGGACCGTTTCCTATGGCTACACCTTC. Its translation is CASRLGTGTVSYGYTF.

V usage is TRBV2 and J usage is TRBJ2-7; 7 nucleotides line up with TRBD1. Germline-derived CDR1 and CDR2 are SNHLY and FYNNEI. The ends lost 3 bases at V and 0 bases at J; junction bases unmatched: 5. This CDR3 is 15 amino acids long. The DNA of the CDR3 is TGTGCCAGCAGTGACCAGGACAGGAGCTCCTACGAGCAGTACTTC. Its translation: CASSDQDRSSYEQYF.

The CDR3 DNA is TGTGCCAGCAGCGTCCCGGGGGACAGGGATCCAAGGGGCTATGGCTACACCTTC. This codes for CASSVPGDRDPRGYGYTF. This chain connects TRBV9 to TRBJ1-2; 9 bases agree with TRBD1. In germline, CDR1 is SGDLS, CDR2 YYNGEE. This CDR3 contains 18 residues. Unmatched junction bases numbered 15, after V lost 2 bases and J lost 4 bases. Combining the CDR3 with reference TRBV9 and TRBJ1-2 gives the whole variable domain DSGVTQTPKHLITATGQRVTLRCSPRSGDLSVYWYQQSLDQGLQFLIQYYNGEERAKGNILERFSAQQFPDLHSELNLSSLELGDSALYFCASSVPGDRDPRGYGYTFGSGTRLTVV.

The J gene is TRBJ2-1, the V gene TRBV19; D call uncertain. V gave up 1 base and J gave up 9 bases, with 13 bases separating them. CDR3 length: 14 residues. CDR1 and CDR2 (germline): LNHDA, SQIVND (reference sequence). CDR3 region: CASSIGDWRSEQFF. The CDR3 DNA is TGTGCCAGTAGTATAGGTGACTGGCGGAGTGAGCAGTTCTTC.

This clone came up once. DNA for the CDR3: TGCAGCGTGGGGCCTGGCAATGAGCAGTTCTTC. It is translated as CSVGPGNEQFF. The chain links TRBV29-1 to TRBJ2-1, with D tentatively TRBD1 (5 bases). Trimming took off 6 bases at V and 6 bases at J, with 9 bases between the two ends. CDR1 SQVTM and CDR2 ANQGSEA come from the germline V gene. The CDR3 consists of 11 residues.

The chain recombines TRBV9 with TRBJ1-2; 9 positions agree with TRBD1. Trimming at V came to 0 bases and at J to 3 bases, leaving 6 bases not matched to a gene. The length of the CDR3 is 16 residues. Looked up from germline, CDR1 is SGDLS and CDR2 is YYNGEE. CDR3 DNA: TGTGCCAGCAGCGTAGATGGGACAGGGATGGACTATGGCTACACCTTC. Its translation: CASSVDGTGMDYGYTF.

This sequence joins TRBV19 and TRBJ2-6, with D possibly being TRBD1 (6 bases). This CDR3 contains 18 residues. V was clipped by 1 base and J by 0 bases, with 13 bases between them. Germline V lookup: CDR1 LNHDA, CDR2 SQIVND (reference sequence). The CDR3 is CASSIVQGPGSGANVLTF. CDR3 nucleotide sequence: TGTGCCAGTAGTATAGTTCAGGGGCCTGGCTCTGGGGCCAACGTCCTGACTTTC.